This T cell receptor beta chain was sequenced during a study of patients and donors after allogeneic stem cell transplantation. In TCRdb, the RT-PCR reads were re-called with MiXCR into one record per CDR3 protein. The repertoire has some 880,000 distinct CDR3 sequences, about a sixth of them found once; the top ten carry around 6%. Trimming removed 0 bases at V and 7 bases at J, with 13 bases between. The germline CDR1 and CDR2 sequences are LGHNA and YSLEER. CDR3 size: 15 residues. The sequence was collected from a human donor who was either an allogeneic HSCT recipient or a stem cell or donor lymphocyte infusion donor (not recorded which). It is not recorded whose cells these are; they may come from a transplant donor. The rearrangement links TRBV4-3 to TRBJ2-1; no definite D call. Material: blood, either unsorted or a sorted T cell fraction (not recorded which). The CDR3 loop is CASSQDGSKGNEQFF. DNA for the CDR3: TGCGCCAGCAGCCAAGACGGGTCGAAGGGAAATGAGCAGTTCTTC.